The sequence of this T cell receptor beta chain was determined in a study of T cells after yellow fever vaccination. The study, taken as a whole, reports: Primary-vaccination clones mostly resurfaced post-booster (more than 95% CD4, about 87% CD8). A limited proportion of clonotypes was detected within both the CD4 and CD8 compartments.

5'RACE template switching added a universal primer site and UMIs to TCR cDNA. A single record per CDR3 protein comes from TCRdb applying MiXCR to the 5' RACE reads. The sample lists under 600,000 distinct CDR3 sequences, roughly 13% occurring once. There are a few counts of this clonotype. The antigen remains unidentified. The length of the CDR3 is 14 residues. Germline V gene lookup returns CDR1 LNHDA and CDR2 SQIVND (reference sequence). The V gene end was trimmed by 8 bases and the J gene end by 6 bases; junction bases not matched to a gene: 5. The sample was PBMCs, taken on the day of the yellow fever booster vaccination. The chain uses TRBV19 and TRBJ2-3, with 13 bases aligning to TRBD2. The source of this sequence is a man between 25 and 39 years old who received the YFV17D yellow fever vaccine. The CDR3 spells CASATSGRADTQYF. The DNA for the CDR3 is TGTGCCAGTGCCACTAGCGGGAGGGCGGATACGCAGTATTTT. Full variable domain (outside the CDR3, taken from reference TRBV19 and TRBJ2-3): DGGITQSPKYLFRKEGQNVTLSCEQNLNHDAMYWYRQDPGQGLRLIYYSQIVNDFQKGDIAEGYSVSREKKESFPLTVTSAQKNPTAFYLCASATSGRADTQYFGPGTRLTVL.